This is a list of T cell receptor beta chains from one sample in a study of blood T cell repertoires in COVID-19. Produced via immunoSEQ multiplex PCR; TCRdb's table is partial and in-frame only. The sample carries approximately 110,000 clones, around 80% recorded once. The material sequenced was peripheral blood. Receptor source: a man aged 70-80 years with active or convalescent COVID-19. Both conserved end residues are part of each CDR3. Clone size is shown for a subset of rows, as once, few, many or a class of expanded clone.

abundance,j_gene,v_gene,CDR3aa
few,TRBJ2-7,TRBV28,CASNRAEQQSEQYF
many,TRBJ2-7,TRBV9,CASSVDSSGEQYF
-,TRBJ2-1,TRBV10-1,CASSDRLAGVDEQFF
-,TRBJ1-4,TRBV28,CASSLRGGGEKLFF
few,TRBJ1-2,TRBV6-1,CASSDDSYGYTF
-,TRBJ1-2,TRBV10-3,CAISSGAFNYGYTF
-,TRBJ2-1,TRBV25-1,CASSVEPGLVSSYNEQFF
-,TRBJ1-1,TRBV25-1,CASSPRETEAFF
once,TRBJ1-2,TRBV6-5,CASSYSRGTYGYTF
-,TRBJ2-5,TRBV9,CASSPGVRADATQYF
-,TRBJ1-1,TRBV27,CASSFNRFTEAFF
-,TRBJ2-1,TRBV12-2,CASRLAPGISDNNEQFF
-,TRBJ1-3,TRBV30,CAWSWTGNFPGNTIYF
-,TRBJ1-2,TRBV25-1,CASSETARNYGYTF
-,TRBJ1-2,TRBV20-1,CSASDQPGGYTF
-,TRBJ1-2,TRBV5-3,CARSIDPRTGGIYYGYTF
-,TRBJ1-6,TRBV18,CASSPNGQGNNSPLHF
-,TRBJ1-3,TRBV19,CASSMIRDSESSGNTIYF
-,TRBJ1-2,TRBV24-1,CATSDSGGRDGYTF
once,TRBJ1-1,TRBV15,CATSRDTGGSTEAFF
-,TRBJ1-2,TRBV9,CASSGQHLNYGYTF
-,TRBJ2-7,TRBV10-1,CASSQDKYEQYF
-,TRBJ1-1,TRBV7-9,CASHLRGNTEAFF
-,TRBJ2-2,TRBV11-2,CASSLFGTGNTGELFF